This is a list of T cell receptor beta chains from one sample in a study of T cells in tumors after PD-1 blockade. Sequencing was performed with immunoSEQ multiplex PCR; in TCRdb, only in-frame clones are kept and a portion is missing. Counted here are roughly 13,000 clones, around two thirds occurring once; the ten biggest clones make up roughly 30%. Material: tumor tissue, obtained after anti-PD-1 treatment. The receptors come from a human donor with cutaneous squamous cell carcinoma. The CDR3 runs from the conserved cysteine through the conserved F or W. The D gene is left open where the match is weak. Some rows have no size entry. The others give once, few or many, or a class for an expanded clone.

>-|TRBV6-5|TRBJ1-5|-
CASSQQGNQPQHF
TGTGCCAGCAGTCAACAGGGAAACCAGCCCCAGCATTTT
>few|TRBV15|TRBJ2-6|TRBD1
CATSKGQGDRSGANVLTF
TGTGCCACCAGCAAGGGACAGGGAGACCGGTCTGGGGCCAACGTCCTGACTTTC
>-|TRBV20-1|TRBJ2-5|-
CSARDYRQYF
TGCAGTGCTAGAGATTACCGGCAGTACTTC
>-|TRBV6-5|TRBJ1-1|-
CASRVTGNTEAFF
TGTGCCAGCAGGGTGACAGGGAACACTGAAGCTTTCTTT
>few|TRBV4-1|TRBJ1-6|-
CASSQKGDSPLHF
TGCGCCAGCAGCCAAAAGGGGGATTCACCCCTCCACTTT
>-|TRBV12-3/TRBV12-4|TRBJ1-2|TRBD1
CASSTTGGYGYTF
TGTGCCAGCAGTACGACAGGGGGCTATGGCTACACCTTC
>-|TRBV2|TRBJ1-4|-
CASRSDGEKLFF
TGTGCCAGCAGATCGGACGGGGAAAAACTGTTTTTT
>few|TRBV4-2|TRBJ2-7|TRBD1
CASSQDGQAYEQYF
TGTGCCAGCAGCCAAGATGGACAGGCCTACGAGCAGTACTTC
>-|TRBV5-1|TRBJ2-7|TRBD2
CASSAAGTSGNYEQYF
TGCGCCAGCAGCGCCGCCGGGACTAGCGGAAACTACGAGCAGTACTTC
>-|TRBV19|TRBJ1-2|-
CASFVPGLDYGYTF
TGTGCCAGTTTTGTGCCAGGGCTTGACTATGGCTACACCTTC
>few|TRBV7-9|TRBJ2-1|TRBD1
CATEPGTGKNEQFF
TGTGCCACCGAACCAGGGACAGGGAAAAATGAGCAGTTCTTC
>-|TRBV6-2/TRBV6-3|TRBJ2-1|-
CASSPFDRTTSYNEQFF
TGTGCCAGCAGTCCCTTTGACAGGACAACATCCTACAATGAGCAGTTCTTC
>-|TRBV13|TRBJ2-7|TRBD1
CASSPPGTGVTYEQYF
TGTGCCAGCAGCCCCCCCGGGACAGGGGTGACCTACGAGCAGTACTTC
>once|TRBV5-4|TRBJ1-5|TRBD1
CASSLGRGHNQPQHF
TGTGCCAGCAGCTTGGGCAGGGGGCACAATCAGCCCCAGCATTTT
>-|TRBV19|TRBJ2-5|TRBD2
CASRRTSGSWETQYF
TGTGCCAGTAGGCGGACTAGCGGGAGTTGGGAGACCCAGTACTTC
>-|TRBV2|TRBJ2-5|-
CASSQRTQETQYF
TGTGCCAGCAGTCAGCGGACCCAAGAGACCCAGTACTTC
>-|TRBV5-1|TRBJ2-2|-
CASSFWGPLTGELFF
TGCGCCAGCAGCTTCTGGGGGCCTCTGACCGGGGAGCTGTTTTTT
>-|TRBV6-2/TRBV6-3|TRBJ2-1|TRBD1
CASSWGDRGSYNEQFF
TGTGCCAGCAGTTGGGGAGACAGGGGGTCCTACAATGAGCAGTTCTTC
>-|TRBV21-1|TRBJ1-1|-
CASTVAFF
TGTGCCAGCACAGTAGCTTTCTTT
>-|TRBV30|TRBJ2-5|-
CAWSVRKETQYF
TGTGCCTGGAGTGTACGGAAAGAGACCCAGTACTTC
>-|TRBV18|TRBJ1-1|-
CASSPNQWGDGGEAFF
TGTGCCAGCTCACCCAACCAATGGGGGGACGGCGGTGAAGCTTTCTTT
>-|TRBV27|TRBJ2-1|-
CASTGGGGNEQFF
TGTGCCAGCACCGGAGGGGGGGGCAATGAGCAGTTCTTC
>-|TRBV29-1|TRBJ1-2|TRBD1
CSVEDWTGQNSGYTF
TGCAGCGTTGAAGACTGGACAGGGCAAAACTCTGGCTACACCTTC
>-|TRBV6-1|TRBJ1-2|-
CASSEGGTFGGYTF
TGTGCCAGCAGTGAGGGTGGGACATTTGGTGGCTACACCTTC
>-|TRBV18|TRBJ1-5|-
CASSPPGRSNQPQHF
TGTGCCAGCTCACCACCAGGCAGGAGCAATCAGCCCCAGCATTTT
>few|TRBV11-3|TRBJ1-1|-
CASSLGGKRTEAFF
TGTGCCAGCAGCTTAGGCGGGAAAAGGACTGAAGCTTTCTTT
>few|TRBV5-1|TRBJ1-3|-
CASRQDSSSGNTIYF
TGCGCCAGCAGGCAGGACAGCTCTTCTGGAAACACCATATATTTT
>once|TRBV6-1|TRBJ1-6|-
CASSEVFGRADSPLHF
TGTGCCAGCAGTGAAGTATTCGGCAGGGCGGATTCACCCCTCCACTTT
>-|TRBV7-2|TRBJ1-2|TRBD1
CASSRQTGGSNYGYTF
TGTGCCAGCAGCAGACAAACAGGGGGTTCGAACTATGGCTACACCTTC
>-|TRBV5-4|TRBJ2-7|-
CASTTQGGYEQYF
TGTGCCAGCACAACTCAGGGCGGTTACGAGCAGTACTTC
>-|TRBV7-9|TRBJ1-1|-
CASSWSPGRNTEAFF
TGTGCCAGCAGTTGGAGCCCGGGGCGGAACACTGAAGCTTTCTTT
>-|TRBV19|TRBJ2-3|-
CASSMRAEDTQYF
TGTGCCAGTAGTATGCGCGCGGAAGATACGCAGTATTTT
>-|TRBV25-1|TRBJ1-2|-
CASSENLGGWGYTF
TGTGCCAGCAGTGAAAATCTCGGGGGCTGGGGCTACACCTTC
>-|TRBV28|TRBJ2-5|-
CASSLVRDIDPGYF
TGTGCCAGCAGTTTAGTTCGGGACATAGACCCAGGGTACTTC
>-|TRBV18|TRBJ2-7|-
CASSPRTDLYEQYF
TGTGCCAGCTCACCACGGACAGACCTCTACGAGCAGTACTTC
>-|TRBV2|TRBJ1-1|TRBD1
CASRGQGPLTEAFF
TGTGCCAGCAGAGGACAGGGGCCCTTAACTGAAGCTTTCTTT
>-|TRBV6-2/TRBV6-3|TRBJ2-5|TRBD2
CASSYVASGDQETQYF
TGTGCCAGCAGTTACGTGGCTAGCGGGGACCAAGAGACCCAGTACTTC
>-|TRBV9|TRBJ2-1|TRBD2
CASSVVPAGGYNEQFF
TGTGCCAGCAGCGTAGTTCCAGCGGGGGGGTACAATGAGCAGTTCTTC
>-|TRBV27|TRBJ2-3|-
CASSLSWAGSRDTQYF
TGTGCCAGCAGTTTATCGTGGGCGGGGTCCAGGGATACGCAGTATTTT
>once|TRBV7-9|TRBJ2-7|-
CASSFSNYEQYF
TGTGCCAGCAGCTTTTCAAACTACGAGCAGTACTTC
>-|TRBV7-3|TRBJ1-1|TRBD1
CASSDRAEAFF
TGTGCCAGCAGCGACAGGGCTGAAGCTTTCTTT
>-|TRBV7-6|TRBJ1-4|-
CASSLGGGWTNEKLFF
TGTGCCAGCAGCTTAGGAGGCGGGTGGACTAATGAAAAACTGTTTTTT
>medium-sized|TRBV21-1|TRBJ2-7|-
CASSKTGKGYEQYF
TGTGCCAGCAGCAAAACAGGGAAAGGCTACGAGCAGTACTTC
>-|TRBV12-3/TRBV12-4|TRBJ1-2|-
CASSLGIGYGYTF
TGTGCCAGCAGTTTGGGGATCGGGTATGGCTACACCTTC
>few|TRBV18|TRBJ2-5|-
CASSPQKNRGETQYF
TGTGCCAGCTCACCACAGAAAAACAGAGGGGAGACCCAGTACTTC
>-|TRBV29-1|TRBJ2-1|-
CSVEDRLAGYNEQFF
TGCAGCGTTGAAGATCGTCTAGCAGGCTACAATGAGCAGTTCTTC
>medium-sized|TRBV5-1|TRBJ1-2|TRBD1
CASSYGTGSNGYTF
TGCGCCAGCAGCTATGGGACAGGGAGTAATGGCTACACCTTC
>-|TRBV12-3/TRBV12-4|TRBJ1-2|-
CASSLAGDLGYTF
TGTGCCAGCAGTTTAGCGGGGGATCTGGGCTACACCTTC
>-|TRBV5-6|TRBJ1-2|-
CASSPQISDGYTF
TGTGCCAGCAGCCCCCAGATATCCGATGGCTACACCTTC
>-|TRBV28|TRBJ1-1|-
CATGAGYTEAFF
TGTGCCACAGGGGCGGGTTATACTGAAGCTTTCTTT
>-|TRBV6-5|TRBJ1-5|-
CASAMGPSGNQPQHF
TGTGCCAGCGCTATGGGACCATCCGGCAATCAGCCCCAGCATTTT
>-|TRBV18|TRBJ2-3|-
CASSPRSPGASDTQYF
TGTGCCAGCTCACCACGATCCCCGGGGGCATCAGATACGCAGTATTTT
>-|TRBV7-2|TRBJ2-5|-
CASSLGGVETQYF
TGTGCCAGCAGCTTAGGGGGGGTGGAGACCCAGTACTTC
>medium-sized|TRBV2|TRBJ2-4|-
CASTEVLAKNIQYF
TGTGCCAGCACTGAAGTTCTAGCCAAAAACATTCAGTACTTC
>-|TRBV19|TRBJ2-2|-
CASSGFYPGGTGELFF
TGTGCCAGTAGTGGCTTCTACCCCGGGGGCACCGGGGAGCTGTTTTTT
>-|TRBV6-4|TRBJ1-6|TRBD1
CASSDGQGDGSPLHF
TGTGCCAGCAGTGACGGACAGGGCGACGGTTCACCCCTCCACTTT
>-|TRBV19|TRBJ2-1|TRBD1
CASSLVGGFDEQFF
TGTGCCAGTAGTTTGGTAGGGGGCTTCGATGAGCAGTTCTTC
>once|TRBV19|TRBJ2-3|-
CASSTDRPHLLRVANSSTDTQYF
TGTGCCAGTAGTACTGACAGGCCCCATCTGCTTCGCGTGGCCAACTCTAGCACAGATACGCAGTATTTT
>-|TRBV11-3|TRBJ2-1|TRBD2
CASSPGGTSGLFNEQFF
TGTGCCAGCAGCCCAGGGGGGACTAGCGGACTCTTCAATGAGCAGTTCTTC